This T cell receptor beta chain was observed in a study of T cells in Graves' hyperthyroidism and ophthalmopathy (dated 2019 in TCRdb). Regarding the complete study: Peripheral blood was collected at initial diagnosis, before any treatment. To identify TCR V-J signatures that set the groups apart, the researchers used a discovery cohort of about a hundred patients, made up of some 41 with Graves' ophthalmopathy and around 58 with stable Graves' hyperthyroidism. Prospective prediction of ophthalmopathy was tested in an independent validation cohort consisting of 18 to 20 hyperthyroidism patients and around 16 patients who later progressed to ophthalmopathy. The 100 discovery patients were randomly split 7:3 into training and test sets. Thyroid tissue and blood T-cell repertoires from roughly six Graves' hyperthyroidism patients were also compared in the study. Following sampling, methimazole starting at 30 mg daily was given to hyperthyroidism patients, and high-dose intravenous methylprednisolone was given to ophthalmopathy patients. According to the paper, TCR Vbeta CDR3 sequencing was carried out on more than 120 peripheral blood samples, which came from more than 40 ophthalmopathy, 75 or so hyperthyroidism and about 17 progressor patients. What the work shows at the level of the full study, not this receptor alone: Blood samples also contained most of the expanded thyroid clonotypes (frequency above 0.001), which suggests that blood repertoires may reflect thyroid immune responses. A model built on a 13 V-J signature distinguished ophthalmopathy from stable hyperthyroidism, reaching roughly 88% sensitivity and under 84% specificity in cross-validation and 80%/75% in testing. During validation, the model predicted progression to ophthalmopathy a median of approximately 7 months ahead of onset, with almost 71% sensitivity and about 75% specificity. Sample size was not statistically predetermined, and investigators were not blinded to group allocation.

On this clonotype itself: Its binding antigen is unknown. Base quality data are lacking; no much larger clone is found one base away.

TCR beta CDR3 regions were amplified from RNA transcripts. The first round of RT-PCR for the TCR CDR3 was performed with the HTBI primer set and the Qiagen OneStep RT-PCR kit. Libraries were constructed in a second round of multiplex PCR, after which size selection and purification were carried out. Paired-end sequencing of the libraries was performed with 100 bp reads on an Illumina HiSeq2000. On the study's bioinformatics: SOAPnuke was used to process the raw data, with reads discarded if the reads contained adapters or uncalled bases, had a mean Phred below 15, or lacked an exact constant-primer or identifier match. High-quality paired reads were merged with COPE v1.2.5, and unique nucleotide sequences were defined as clonotypes. Clonotypes were aligned to IMGT TRBV, TRBD and TRBJ reference segments using MiTCR v1.1. The analysis included only V-J combinations with a frequency above 0.0001, which together covered approximately 99% of the repertoires. The TCS score was defined as the ratio of F50 (clonal expansion) to E x V (chaos), calculated using BLOSUM62-based TCRdist between CDR3 peptides within each V-J. Welch's t-statistics and random forest reduced fewer than 550 V-J features to about 13, which were used in a naive Bayes classifier (R e1071). Thyroid-blood repertoire similarity was quantified with the Morisita-Horn index. The raw public reads went through TCRdb reprocessing: fastp at Q25, MiXCR clone calling, in-frame beta chains kept. Each record represents a unique CDR3 protein, reported with the most common genes and DNA among its rows. The V and J calls follow TCRdb's processing rather than the paper's. The sample contains fewer than 650,000 distinct CDR3 sequences, roughly 15% of them found a single time. About 3.9% of the sample is held by the ten biggest clonotypes.

From the germline V gene, CDR1 is ENHRY and CDR2 is SYGVKD. The CDR3 runs 14 amino acids, cysteine and phenylalanine included. Only the CDR3 region is kept as DNA, spanning 42 bases read in frame from base 1. Germline trimming amounts to 6 bases on V and 9 bases on J, with 12 as the count of junction bases outside the gene matches. Ophthalmopathy patients had moderately to severely active disease, with a Clinical Activity Score of 3 or more, a NOSPECS grade of 4 or more, and a disease duration of less than 3 months. Exclusion was applied to patients with uncontrolled infections, other autoimmune diseases, pregnancy or lactation. Diagnoses were based on clinical symptoms, serum thyroxine and TRAb, thyroid ultrasound and orbital computed tomography. Ficoll-Paque density gradient centrifugation was used to isolate PBMCs from 10 ml of fresh peripheral blood. Trizol reagent was used to extract total RNA, and RNA quality was then checked on an Agilent 2100 Bioanalyzer.

The clonotype was recovered from a woman between 40 and 50 years old with Graves' ophthalmopathy. Sample: blood. The chain uses TRBV10-3 and TRBJ2-7; 9 bases in between match TRBD1. CDR3 protein: CAIRATEGQGLQYF. The base sequence is TGTGCCATCAGAGCCACCGAGGGACAGGGCTTGCAGTACTTC.